The 27 T cell receptor beta chains below come from one sample, sequenced in a study of shared clonotypes between healthy human individuals. This table comes from immunoSEQ multiplex PCR, and its TCRdb copy is limited to in-frame clones, with some not included. The sample comprises 2 million to 2.5 million clones, approximately 93% of which are singletons, and roughly 0.39% rests with the top ten. The specimen sequenced was naive CD4+ T cells from PBMCs. Subset meaning: CD45RA+ positively selected. These receptor sequences come from a man aged 18-30 years in good health. Some clones in this sample may be carry-over from other donors' samples.

This chain links TRBV15 with TRBJ1-2; D remains unclear. The V end was cut by 3 bases, the J end by 1 base, with 12 bases between. This CDR3 comprises 15 residues. The germline V gene has CDR1 LNHNV and CDR2 YYDKDF (reference sequence). CDR3 residues: CATSRGLGLNYGYTF. Written as DNA, the CDR3 is TGTGCCACCAGCAGGGGCCTAGGACTTAACTATGGCTACACCTTC.

This clone occurred once. The chain links TRBV5-5 to TRBJ1-2, with TRBD1 identical over 9 bases. The V segment lost 3 bases and the J segment 13 bases; nucleotides outside the gene matches: 10. The CDR3 length is 13 residues. The germline V gene encodes CDR1 SGHKS and CDR2 YYEKEE (reference sequence). The CDR3 DNA is TGTGCCAGCAGCTCAAACAGGGGGCAAATCTCCACCTTC. Translating gives CASSSNRGQISTF.

V gene TRBV7-9 combines with J gene TRBJ1-1; no clear D gene. The germline CDR1 and CDR2 sequences are SEHNR and FQNEAQ (reference sequence). The CDR3 sequence is 13 residues long. V was cut by 5 bases and J by 4 bases, with 11 bases left in between. CDR3 sequence: CASSVEVGTEAFF. As DNA, the CDR3 is TGTGCCAGCAGCGTAGAGGTGGGCACTGAAGCTTTCTTT.

The chain carries TRBV5-1 and TRBJ1-1; TRBD1 matches at 7 bases. The CDR3 is 14 amino acids. Germline loops: CDR1 SGHRS, CDR2 YFSETQ. V was clipped by 4 bases and J by 5 bases; unmatched bases: 8. In DNA, the CDR3 is TGCGCCAGCAGCATAGCGACAGGGATGACTGAAGCTTTCTTT. Its protein product is CASSIATGMTEAFF.

The CDR3 region is CASSSTATGTDLDTQYF. The DNA for the CDR3 is TGTGCCAGCAGCTCAACCGCCACCGGGACAGACCTTGATACGCAGTATTTT. V gene TRBV7-3 combines with J gene TRBJ2-3; 7 positions agree with TRBD1. The CDR3 is 17 amino acids. V shed 4 bases, J shed 6 bases, and the junction held 16 bases outside the gene matches. Germline CDR1 is SGHTA and CDR2 is FQGTGA.

The chain joins TRBV27 to TRBJ1-2, with 8 bases that match TRBD1. CDR1 is MNHEY, CDR2 SMNVEV, per germline (reference sequence). Unmatched junction bases numbered 6, after V lost 1 base and J lost 8 bases. The CDR3 covers 14 residues. The CDR3 DNA follows: TGTGCCAGCAGTTTATTGGGACAGGAAGGGGGCTACACCTTC. Its protein is CASSLLGQEGGYTF.

The chain employs TRBV5-4 and TRBJ2-1, with D possibly TRBD2 on 5 matching bases. V was clipped by 2 bases and J by 8 bases, with 14 bases between them. The CDR3 spans 14 residues. Germline values: CDR1 SGHNT, CDR2 YYREEE (reference sequence). The CDR3 spells CASSFWAERDEQFF. The CDR3 DNA sequence: TGTGCCAGCAGCTTCTGGGCCGAGAGGGATGAGCAGTTCTTC.

This sequence joins TRBV16 and TRBJ2-1; 15 nucleotides agree with TRBD2. J lost 2 bases, V lost 4 bases, and 3 bases had no gene match. This CDR3 spans 17 amino acids. The V gene's germline CDR1 is KGHSY and CDR2 FQNENV. In DNA form, the CDR3 reads TGTGCCAGCAGCCTTCGGACTAGCGGGAGGGCCTACAATGAGCAGTTCTTC. Translation: CASSLRTSGRAYNEQFF.

This clone was seen a single time. This sequence joins TRBV30 and TRBJ1-2, with D tentatively TRBD1 (5 bases). V lost 5 bases and J lost 5, with 18 bases in between. The CDR3 runs 14 residues. The germline CDR1 and CDR2 sequences are GTSNPN and SVGIG (reference sequence). The CDR3 DNA is TGTGCCTGGGGGGCCGGGACGAGAGGGTATGGCTACACCTTC. It encodes CAWGAGTRGYGYTF.

This chain uses TRBV29-1 with TRBJ2-3, with TRBD2 as a possible D gene (6 bases). Between the trimmed V and J ends, which lost 7 bases and 0 bases, there was a span of 14 bases. The CDR3 totals 14 residues. Germline V gives CDR1 SQVTM, CDR2 ANQGSEA. CDR3 loop: CSGIAVASTDTQYF. The CDR3 nucleotides read TGCAGCGGGATAGCGGTTGCTAGCACAGATACGCAGTATTTT.

The DNA for the CDR3 is TGTGCCACCAGCAGAGTGAGAGGGACAGGGAGCGAAAAACTGTTTTTT. It translates to CATSRVRGTGSEKLFF. V is TRBV15 and J is TRBJ1-4; 9 bases map to TRBD1. Germline V CDR1 and CDR2: LNHNV, YYDKDF (reference sequence). The CDR3 extends over 16 amino acids. Germline trimming cut 1 base from V and 8 bases from J; bases unmatched to any gene: 8.

The chain is built from TRBV11-1 and TRBJ2-5, with D perhaps TRBD1 or TRBD2 (6 bases each). From germline, CDR1 is SGHAT and CDR2 FQDESV (reference sequence). The CDR3 is made up of 14 amino acids. V was pared by 6 bases and J by 2 bases, with 13 bases between. The CDR3 is CASSNREDQETQYF. The CDR3 nucleotides read TGTGCCAGCAGTAACAGGGAGGATCAAGAGACCCAGTACTTC. The full variable domain, in which reference TRBV11-1 and TRBJ2-5 provide the parts outside the CDR3, is EAEVAQSPRYKITEKSQAVAFWCDPISGHATLYWYRQILGQGPELLVQFQDESVVDDSQLPKDRFSAERLKGVDSTLKIQPAELGDSAMYLCASSNREDQETQYFGPGTRLLVL.

V and J are TRBV5-1 and TRBJ2-2; D call uncertain. CDR3 size: 14 residues. Germline CDR1 reads SGHRS; CDR2 reads YFSETQ. Between the trimmed V and J ends, which lost 5 bases and 6 bases, there was a span of 14 bases. CDR3 amino acids: CASRGVGFSGELFF. In DNA, the CDR3 is TGCGCCAGCAGAGGAGTGGGTTTCTCCGGGGAGCTGTTTTTT.

CDR3 protein: CASSWGGTGFYEQYF. The CDR3 DNA is TGTGCCAGCAGTTGGGGGGGGACAGGGTTCTACGAGCAGTACTTC. J is TRBJ2-7 and V is TRBV28; 9 bases agree with TRBD1. V was clipped by 4 bases and J by 3 bases; unmatched bases: 7. The length of the CDR3 is 15 residues. Germline CDR1 and CDR2: MDHEN and SYDVKM.

The V and J genes are TRBV15 and TRBJ1-3; 10 bases are a match to TRBD1. The ends lost 3 bases at V and 7 bases at J; junction bases unmatched: 6. This CDR3 has 15 amino acids. Per the germline V gene, CDR1 is LNHNV and CDR2 is YYDKDF (reference sequence). CDR3: CATSRPEDRGNTIYF. The CDR3 DNA is TGTGCCACCAGCAGGCCGGAGGACAGGGGGAACACCATATATTTT.

The chain is built from TRBV14 and TRBJ1-1; possible D gene TRBD1, 5 bases. The CDR3 length is 14 residues. The germline gives CDR1 SGHDN, CDR2 FVKESK. Trimming cost V 4 bases and J 4 bases, with 13 bases left between them. The CDR3 DNA reads TGTGCCAGCAGCCTTCAGGGTGGCGGCACTGAAGCTTTCTTT. Its translation: CASSLQGGGTEAFF.

This chain joins TRBV19 and TRBJ1-4, with 11 bases that match TRBD1. The CDR3 consists of 14 residues. The germline CDR1 and CDR2 sequences are LNHDA and SQIVND (reference sequence). V lost 5 bases, J lost 8 bases, and 4 bases stayed unmatched. Here the CDR3 reads CASSAGTGGEKLFF. For the CDR3, the DNA is TGTGCCAGTAGTGCCGGGACAGGGGGAGAAAAACTGTTTTTT. The full variable domain, its missing parts supplied by reference TRBV19 and TRBJ1-4, is DGGITQSPKYLFRKEGQNVTLSCEQNLNHDAMYWYRQDPGQGLRLIYYSQIVNDFQKGDIAEGYSVSREKKESFPLTVTSAQKNPTAFYLCASSAGTGGEKLFFGSGTQLSVL.

This clone came up a few times. V is TRBV6-5 and J is TRBJ1-1; TRBD1 might be the D (6 bases). The CDR3 covers 14 residues. V gave up 5 bases and J gave up 7 bases, with 17 bases separating them. In germline, CDR1 is MNHEY, CDR2 SVGAGI. The CDR3 spells CASSNQPGHLEAFF. Here the CDR3 DNA reads TGTGCCAGCAGTAACCAACCGGGACATCTTGAAGCTTTCTTT.

The V call is TRBV21-1, the J call TRBJ2-1. TRBV21-1 is a listed pseudogene. This CDR3 is 13 amino acids long. CDR3 amino acids: CASTRGVSNEQFF. The CDR3 DNA follows: TGTGCCAGCACAAGAGGGGTAAGCAATGAGCAGTTCTTC.

The chain couples TRBV28 to TRBJ2-7; D is unclear. V gave up 5 bases and J gave up 2 bases, with 13 bases separating them. The CDR3 contains 14 residues. Per the germline V gene, CDR1 is MDHEN and CDR2 is SYDVKM. The CDR3 protein is CASSPRTLPYEQYF. CDR3 coding DNA: TGTGCCAGCAGTCCCCGGACCTTGCCCTACGAGCAGTACTTC. Variable domain in full (rest from reference TRBV28 and TRBJ2-7): DVKVTQSSRYLVKRTGEKVFLECVQDMDHENMFWYRQDPGLGLRLIYFSYDVKMKEKGDIPEGYSVSREKKERFSLILESASTNQTSMYLCASSPRTLPYEQYFGPGTRLTVT.

This chain connects TRBV5-1 to TRBJ2-1, with D possibly matching TRBD2 (6 bases). The germline V gene encodes CDR1 SGHRS and CDR2 YFSETQ. The CDR3 sequence is 16 residues long. V lost 2 bases and J 1 base, leaving 13 bases between the germline ends. The CDR3 DNA is TGCGCCAGCAGCTTCATTCCGCGGGGTTCCTACAATGAGCAGTTCTTC. Translation: CASSFIPRGSYNEQFF.

This chain joins TRBV11-3 and TRBJ2-1; TRBD1 aligns across 8 bases. Per germline, CDR1 SGHNT and CDR2 YENEEA. The CDR3 has 15 residues. V lost 4 bases, J lost 4 bases, and 6 bases stayed unmatched. The CDR3 sequence is CASSSRTGSYNEQFF. The CDR3 DNA follows: TGTGCCAGCAGCTCGAGGACAGGGAGTTACAATGAGCAGTTCTTC.

The rearrangement joins TRBV10-3 to TRBJ2-7; D may be TRBD1 (6 bases). Trimming took 6 bases from V and 2 from J, leaving 11 bases between them. CDR3 length: 13 amino acids. Germline V gene sequence: CDR1 ENHRY, CDR2 SYGVKD. The CDR3 nucleotides are TGTGCCATCAGCAACACAGGGCCCTACGAGCAGTACTTC. Its translation: CAISNTGPYEQYF.

The J gene is TRBJ1-5, the V gene TRBV6-1; D is ambiguous. Looked up from germline, CDR1 is MNHNS and CDR2 is SASEGT. V lost 6 bases and J 5 bases, leaving 17 bases between the germline ends. CDR3 length: 15 amino acids. CDR3 amino acids: CASSAGFGTDQPQHF. In nucleotides, the CDR3 is TGTGCCAGCAGCGCCGGCTTCGGAACGGATCAGCCCCAGCATTTT.

The chain links TRBV21-1 to TRBJ2-4; TRBD1, the table's D call, was not compared with the DNA. TRBV21-1 is deemed a pseudogene. This CDR3 is 14 amino acids long. The CDR3 nucleotides are TGTGCCAGCAGCCTGACAGGGGTCAAAAACATTCAGTACTTC. It encodes CASSLTGVKNIQYF.

The chain carries TRBV7-9 and TRBJ2-7; the D gene is possibly TRBD1 (6 bases). Trimming took 5 bases from V and 3 from J, leaving 14 bases between them. The CDR3 spans 14 residues. Germline V gives CDR1 SEHNR, CDR2 FQNEAQ (reference sequence). The CDR3 is CASSTRGQSYEQYF. For the CDR3, the DNA is TGTGCCAGCAGCACCCGAGGACAGAGCTACGAGCAGTACTTC.

This chain uses TRBV28 with TRBJ1-2; D not certain. The CDR3 spans 13 residues. V was cut by 3 bases and J by 1 base, with 6 bases left in between. In germline, CDR1 is MDHEN, CDR2 SYDVKM. CDR3 nucleotides: TGTGCCAGCAGTTTTTCACTTAACTATGGCTACACCTTC. Translating gives CASSFSLNYGYTF.